This T cell receptor (beta chain) appears in the sequencing data of a study of PD-L1 blockade in urothelial cancer. The overall study: In the mid-2010s therapy began: atezolizumab 1,200 mg intravenously every 3 weeks. Reported median T cell count for blood samples was around 140,000.

Produced via immunoSEQ multiplex PCR; TCRdb's table is partial and in-frame only. The sample lists tens of thousands of clones, approximately 80% seen once, with around 3.6% in the top ten. For each patient, 1 to 8 samples were obtained, pretreatment and on-treatment. This clone was seen more than once but under ten times. This TCR derives from a man between 65 and 79 years old with urothelial cancer. Sample: PBMCs, taken around atezolizumab (anti-PD-L1) treatment.

CDR3 in amino acids: CASSQEIGTGTPLHF. CDR3 coding DNA: TGCGCCAGCAGCCAAGAAATCGGGACAGGGACACCCCTCCACTTT. The gene calls are TRBV4-3 and TRBJ1-6; 9 nucleotides match TRBD1. The V segment lost 0 bases and the J segment 11 bases; nucleotides outside the gene matches: 5. This CDR3 spans 15 amino acids. Germline V gives CDR1 LGHNA, CDR2 YSLEER.